The 14 T cell receptor beta chains below come from one sample, sequenced in a study of regulatory T cells in long-lasting Graves disease. Time point denoted: persistent/refractory GD, antithyroid drugs over 5 years with positive TRAb. RNA isolated from PBMCs was used to make the TCR library. To make TCR beta libraries, researchers used iRepertoire HTBI primers and Arm-PCR of CDR3 regions. TCRdb re-called the multiplex PCR reads with MiXCR, one entry per CDR3 protein. The sample includes hundreds of thousands of distinct CDR3 sequences, about 21% of them seen just once. The sequenced sample was peripheral blood mononuclear cells (PBMCs), obtained when the disease was refractory, from a patient treated with antithyroid drugs. The receptors stem from a female donor with Graves disease.

There are many counts of this clonotype. The chain combines TRBV28 with TRBJ1-1; TRBD1 is a possible D gene (6 bases). This CDR3 region has 14 residues. The V gene lost 6 bases and the J gene lost 0 bases, with 11 bases spanning the gap. Germline loops: CDR1 MDHEN, CDR2 SYDVKM. CDR3 protein: CASSLDSLNTEAFF. In DNA, the CDR3 is TGTGCCAGCAGCTTGGACAGTTTGAACACTGAAGCTTTCTTT. Full variable domain (rest looked up from reference TRBV28 and TRBJ1-1): DVKVTQSSRYLVKRTGEKVFLECVQDMDHENMFWYRQDPGLGLRLIYFSYDVKMKEKGDIPEGYSVSREKKERFSLILESASTNQTSMYLCASSLDSLNTEAFFGQGTRLTVV.

This clonotype was detected ten times or more. CDR3 in amino acids: CASSLAIISALEQYF. The CDR3 nucleotides read TGTGCCAGCAGTTTAGCTATTATTTCAGCGTTGGAGCAGTACTTC. The chain carries TRBV12-3 or TRBV12-4 and TRBJ2-7; no clear D. The CDR3 is 15 amino acids. Trimming removed 0 bases at V and 7 bases at J, with 16 bases between.

This clonotype was counted a few times. This chain joins TRBV9 and TRBJ2-7; TRBD2 matches 7 bases. Germline CDR1 and CDR2: SGDLS and YYNGEE. V gave up 0 bases and J gave up 6 bases; unmatched junction bases: 6. The CDR3 extends over 14 amino acids. The CDR3 spells CASSVVSGGGEQYF. CDR3 nucleotides: TGTGCCAGCAGCGTAGTCTCGGGGGGAGGCGAGCAGTACTTC.

The genes are TRBV30 and TRBJ2-7; 12 bases agree with TRBD1. Trimming at V came to 1 base and at J to 5 bases, leaving 3 bases not matched to a gene. Looked up from germline, CDR1 is GTSNPN and CDR2 is SVGIG (reference sequence). This CDR3 has 14 amino acids. The DNA of the CDR3 is TGTGCCTGGAGTGGCGGGACAGGGGGCCACGAGCAGTACTTC. This gives the protein CAWSGGTGGHEQYF.

The chain joins TRBV12-3 or TRBV12-4 to TRBJ2-1; D ambiguous. V was cut by 8 bases and J by 10 bases, with 18 bases left in between. CDR3 size: 13 residues. The CDR3: CASATVFDLEQFF. The CDR3 DNA sequence: TGTGCCAGCGCGACTGTCTTTGATTTGGAGCAGTTCTTC.

V is TRBV30 and J is TRBJ2-6, with a tentative D call TRBD1 (5 bases). In germline, CDR1 is GTSNPN, CDR2 SVGIG (reference sequence). There are 19 residues in the CDR3. Trimming left V 0 bases short and J 0 bases short, with 18 bases between. The CDR3 region has the DNA TGTGCCTGGAGTGTACATCAGGGAATTGTAGTCTCTGGGGCCAACGTCCTGACTTTC. Translated: CAWSVHQGIVVSGANVLTF.

This clonotype came up many times. The CDR3 reads CASSSLFPKETQYF. CDR3 sequence (DNA): TGTGCCAGCAGTTCCCTCTTCCCCAAAGAGACCCAGTACTTC. The rearrangement links TRBV6-5 to TRBJ2-5; D remains unclear. CDR1 and CDR2 (germline): MNHEY, SVGAGI. This CDR3 is built from 14 residues. V was pared by 4 bases and J by 3 bases, with 12 bases between.

J is TRBJ2-5 and V is TRBV5-1; 11 bases are a match to TRBD2. The V and J ends lost 0 bases and 2 bases, in that order; junction bases with no gene match: 3. This CDR3 comprises 16 residues. Germline V gene sequence: CDR1 SGHRS, CDR2 YFSETQ. This chain's CDR3 is CASSLAGLAAQETQYF. The CDR3 nucleotides are TGCGCCAGCAGCTTGGCGGGACTAGCGGCACAAGAGACCCAGTACTTC. Full variable domain (missing parts from reference TRBV5-1 and TRBJ2-5): KAGVTQTPRYLIKTRGQQVTLSCSPISGHRSVSWYQQTPGQGLQFLFEYFSETQRNKGNFPGRFSGRQFSNSRSEMNVSTLELGDSALYLCASSLAGLAAQETQYFGPGTRLLVL.

This clonotype was seen only a few times. This sequence joins TRBV7-8 and TRBJ2-6, with D tentatively TRBD1 (6 bases). Trimming took 2 bases from V and 0 from J, leaving 14 bases between them. This CDR3 is built from 18 residues. Per the germline V gene, CDR1 is SGHVS and CDR2 is FQNEAQ. CDR3 sequence (DNA): TGTGCCAGCAGCTTAAAGAGGACAGCACCCTCTGGGGCCAACGTCCTGACTTTC. It is translated as CASSLKRTAPSGANVLTF.

This chain uses TRBV4-1 with TRBJ2-2; D tentatively reads TRBD1 or TRBD2 (5 bases each). Germline V gene lookup returns CDR1 MGHRA and CDR2 YSYEKL. The V end lost 4 bases, the J end lost 1 base, and 10 bases lay between the germline ends. The CDR3 is made up of 15 amino acids. CDR3 DNA sequence: TGCGCCAGCAGCCTGGGGACGGTGAACACCGGGGAGCTGTTTTTT. It translates to CASSLGTVNTGELFF.

This sequence joins TRBV28 and TRBJ1-5, with 8 bases aligning to TRBD1. Germline CDR1 MDHEN, CDR2 SYDVKM. CDR3 length: 16 residues. V trimming: 5 bases; J trimming: 6 bases; junction bases outside the gene matches: 12. The chain's CDR3 is CASSLPRQGYSQPQHF. The CDR3 DNA reads TGTGCCAGCAGTCTCCCCCGACAGGGGTATAGTCAGCCCCAGCATTTT.

Ten or more counts support this clonotype. The gene calls are TRBV28 and TRBJ2-5; tentatively, D is TRBD1 (5 bases). Germline V gene lookup returns CDR1 MDHEN and CDR2 SYDVKM. The length of the CDR3 is 13 residues. Trimming took 6 bases from V and 1 from J, leaving 9 bases between them. CDR3 DNA sequence: TGTGCCAGCAGCTTCGACAGCCAAGAGACCCAGTACTTC. It codes for CASSFDSQETQYF. Full variable domain (rest looked up from reference TRBV28 and TRBJ2-5): DVKVTQSSRYLVKRTGEKVFLECVQDMDHENMFWYRQDPGLGLRLIYFSYDVKMKEKGDIPEGYSVSREKKERFSLILESASTNQTSMYLCASSFDSQETQYFGPGTRLLVL.

This clonotype was recorded at least ten times. The V and J genes are TRBV28 and TRBJ1-4; no clear D gene. Trimming cost V 7 bases and J 8 bases, with 17 bases left between them. The length of the CDR3 is 14 residues. CDR1 is MDHEN, CDR2 SYDVKM, per germline. CDR3 in amino acids: CASTQTVTGEKLFF. CDR3 bases: TGTGCCAGCACCCAGACCGTTACCGGGGAAAAACTGTTTTTT. Together with reference TRBV28 and TRBJ1-4, the CDR3 gives the full variable domain: DVKVTQSSRYLVKRTGEKVFLECVQDMDHENMFWYRQDPGLGLRLIYFSYDVKMKEKGDIPEGYSVSREKKERFSLILESASTNQTSMYLCASTQTVTGEKLFFGSGTQLSVL.

This clonotype was found many times. J is TRBJ2-4 and V is TRBV16; the D call may be TRBD1 or TRBD2 (5 bases each). This CDR3 comprises 13 residues. Deletions cut 2 bases from V and 6 bases from J, with 8 bases between. Germline V gene lookup returns CDR1 KGHSY and CDR2 FQNENV. CDR3 sequence reads: CASSQGDGNIQYF. The CDR3 bases are TGTGCCAGCAGCCAAGGGGACGGAAACATTCAGTACTTC.